This section outlines one T cell receptor (beta chain) sequence together with its context. Antigen specificity is unknown. This record comes from a study of T cell repertoires in cytomegalovirus infection. Background on the study: TCR beta signatures that were public indicated CMV infection and matching HLA type. Study-wide results and limits: The ex vivo response showed dominance by HLA-C-restricted CMV-specific TCR beta clonotypes. Using cumulative public TCR beta family frequency, the authors identified those who carried CMV together with the relevant HLA.

Trimming took 2 bases from V and 4 from J; bases not matched to a gene: 4. Germline V gene lookup returns CDR1 DFQATT and CDR2 SNEGSKA (reference sequence). The CDR3 extends over 15 amino acids. TCRdb independently ran MiXCR on the reads; one entry per CDR3 protein. The sample lists some 270,000 distinct CDR3 sequences, about a sixth seen once, with around 47% in the top ten. The receptor was isolated from a human donor in good health (CMV status not recorded). Some clones in this sample may be carry-over from other donors' samples. Sequenced: CD8+ T cells from PBMCs. The rearrangement joins TRBV20-1 to TRBJ2-1, with TRBD2 matching 11 bases. The CDR3 DNA reads TGCAGTGCTAGATGGGGACTAGCGGAATACAATGAGCAGTTCTTC. Its protein is CSARWGLAEYNEQFF.